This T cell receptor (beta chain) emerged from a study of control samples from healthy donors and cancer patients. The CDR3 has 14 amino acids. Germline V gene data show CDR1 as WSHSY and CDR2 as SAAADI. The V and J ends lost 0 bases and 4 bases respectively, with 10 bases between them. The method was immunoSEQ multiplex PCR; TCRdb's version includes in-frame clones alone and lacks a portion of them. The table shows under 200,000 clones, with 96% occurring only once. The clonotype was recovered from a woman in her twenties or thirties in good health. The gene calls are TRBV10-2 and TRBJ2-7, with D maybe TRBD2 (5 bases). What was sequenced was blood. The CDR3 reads CASSESGSIYEQYF. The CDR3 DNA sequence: TGCGCCAGCAGTGAGTCGGGGAGCATATACGAGCAGTACTTC.